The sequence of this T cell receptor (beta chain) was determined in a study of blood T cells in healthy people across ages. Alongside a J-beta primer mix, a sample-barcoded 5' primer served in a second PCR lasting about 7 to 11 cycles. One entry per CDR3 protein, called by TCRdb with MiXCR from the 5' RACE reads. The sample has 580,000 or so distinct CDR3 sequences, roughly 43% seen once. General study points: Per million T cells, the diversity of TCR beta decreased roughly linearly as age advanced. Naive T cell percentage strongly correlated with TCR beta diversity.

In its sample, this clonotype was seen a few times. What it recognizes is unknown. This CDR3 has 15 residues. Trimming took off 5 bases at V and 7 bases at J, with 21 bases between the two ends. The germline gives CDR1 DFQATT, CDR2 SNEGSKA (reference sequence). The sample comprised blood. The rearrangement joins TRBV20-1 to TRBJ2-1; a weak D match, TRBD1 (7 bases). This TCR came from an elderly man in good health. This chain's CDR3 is CSAYETRIQGNEQFF. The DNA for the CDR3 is TGCAGTGCTTACGAGACTAGGATACAGGGGAATGAGCAGTTCTTC.